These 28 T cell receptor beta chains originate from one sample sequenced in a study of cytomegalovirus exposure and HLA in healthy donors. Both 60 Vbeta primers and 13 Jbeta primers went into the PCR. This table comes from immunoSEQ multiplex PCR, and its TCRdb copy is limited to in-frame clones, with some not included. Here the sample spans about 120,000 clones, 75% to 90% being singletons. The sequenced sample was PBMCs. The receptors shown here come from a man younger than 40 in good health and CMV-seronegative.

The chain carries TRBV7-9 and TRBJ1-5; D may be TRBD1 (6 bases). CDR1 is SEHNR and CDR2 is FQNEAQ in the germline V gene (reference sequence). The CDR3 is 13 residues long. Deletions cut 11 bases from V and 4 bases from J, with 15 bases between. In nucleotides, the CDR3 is TGTGCCGGGGGAACCCAGGGGAATCAGCCCCAGCATTTT. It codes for CAGGTQGNQPQHF.

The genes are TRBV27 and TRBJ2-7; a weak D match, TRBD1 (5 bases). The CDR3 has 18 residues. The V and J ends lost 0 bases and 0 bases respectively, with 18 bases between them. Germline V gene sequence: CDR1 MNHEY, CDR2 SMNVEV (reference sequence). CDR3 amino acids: CASSLSGVWGPPSYEQYF. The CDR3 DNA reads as TGTGCCAGCAGTTTATCAGGGGTCTGGGGCCCACCCTCCTACGAGCAGTACTTC.

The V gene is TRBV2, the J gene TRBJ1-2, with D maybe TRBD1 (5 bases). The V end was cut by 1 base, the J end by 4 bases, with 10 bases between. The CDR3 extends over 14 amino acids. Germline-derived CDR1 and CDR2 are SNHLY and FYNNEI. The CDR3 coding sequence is TGTGCCAGCAGTGAAGAAGTGGGGGGCTATGGCTACACCTTC. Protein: CASSEEVGGYGYTF.

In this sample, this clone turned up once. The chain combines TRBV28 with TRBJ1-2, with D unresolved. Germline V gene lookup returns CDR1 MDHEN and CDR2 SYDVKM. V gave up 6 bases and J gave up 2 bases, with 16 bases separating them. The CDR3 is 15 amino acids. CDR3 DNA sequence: TGTGCCAGCAGAGCTACCGGGATTCAGAACTATGGCTACACCTTC. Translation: CASRATGIQNYGYTF.

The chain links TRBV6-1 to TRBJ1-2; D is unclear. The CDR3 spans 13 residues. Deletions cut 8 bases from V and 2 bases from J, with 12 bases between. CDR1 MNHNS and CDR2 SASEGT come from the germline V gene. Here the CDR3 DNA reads TGTGCCAGCTCCTCCGGGTCCAACTATGGCTACACCTTC. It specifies CASSSGSNYGYTF.

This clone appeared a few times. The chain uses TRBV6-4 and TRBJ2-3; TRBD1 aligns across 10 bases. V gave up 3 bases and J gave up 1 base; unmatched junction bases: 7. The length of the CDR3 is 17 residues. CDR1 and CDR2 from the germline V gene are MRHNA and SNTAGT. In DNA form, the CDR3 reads TGTGCCAGCAGTGATTCTACCGGGACAGGGGGCACAGATACGCAGTATTTT. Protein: CASSDSTGTGGTDTQYF.

CDR3 sequence reads: CAISESRGTGTSSSGANVLTF. DNA for the CDR3: TGTGCCATCAGTGAGTCCCGGGGGACAGGGACCTCCAGCTCTGGGGCCAACGTCCTGACTTTC. J is TRBJ2-6 and V is TRBV10-3; TRBD1 agrees at 9 bases. The CDR3 has 21 residues. CDR1 is ENHRY, CDR2 SYGVKD, per germline. Losses at the gene ends were 0 bases for V and 0 bases for J; bases not matched to a gene: 12.

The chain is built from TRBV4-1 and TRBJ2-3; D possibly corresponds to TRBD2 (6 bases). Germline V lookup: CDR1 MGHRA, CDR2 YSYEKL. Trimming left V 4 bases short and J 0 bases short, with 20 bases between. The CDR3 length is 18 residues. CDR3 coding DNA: TGCGCCAGCAGCCGTTTTACCGGGACTCCTTCTAGCACAGATACGCAGTATTTT. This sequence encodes CASSRFTGTPSSTDTQYF.

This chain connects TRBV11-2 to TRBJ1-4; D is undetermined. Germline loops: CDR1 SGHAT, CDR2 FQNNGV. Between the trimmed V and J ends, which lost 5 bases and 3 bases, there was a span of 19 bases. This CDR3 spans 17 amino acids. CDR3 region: CASSPRAGSAANEKLFF. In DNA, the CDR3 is TGTGCCAGCAGCCCCCGAGCGGGGAGTGCGGCTAATGAAAAACTGTTTTTT.

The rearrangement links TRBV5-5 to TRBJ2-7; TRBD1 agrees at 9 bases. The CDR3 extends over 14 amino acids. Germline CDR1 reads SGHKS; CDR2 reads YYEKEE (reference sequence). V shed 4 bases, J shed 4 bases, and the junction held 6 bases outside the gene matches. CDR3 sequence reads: CASSLGTGIYEQYF. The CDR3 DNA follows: TGTGCCAGCAGCCTCGGGACAGGGATTTACGAGCAGTACTTC.

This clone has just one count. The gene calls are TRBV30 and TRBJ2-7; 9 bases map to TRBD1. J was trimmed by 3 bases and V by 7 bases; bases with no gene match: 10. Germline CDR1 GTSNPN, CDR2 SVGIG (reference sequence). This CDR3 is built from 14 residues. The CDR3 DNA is TGTGCCTCAGCTCCGGGACAGGGACGCTACGAGCAGTACTTC. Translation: CASAPGQGRYEQYF. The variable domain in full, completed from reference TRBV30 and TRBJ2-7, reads SQTIHQWPATLVQPVGSPLSLECTVEGTSNPNLYWYRQAAGRGLQLLFYSVGIGQISSEVPQNLSASRPQDRQFILSSKKLLLSDSGFYLCASAPGQGRYEQYFGPGTRLTVT.

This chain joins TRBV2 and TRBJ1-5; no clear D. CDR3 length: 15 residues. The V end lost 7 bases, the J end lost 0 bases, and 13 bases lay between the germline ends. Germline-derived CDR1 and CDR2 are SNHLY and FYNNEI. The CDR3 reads CASIDREFSNQPQHF. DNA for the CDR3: TGTGCCAGCATTGATAGGGAGTTTAGCAATCAGCCCCAGCATTTT.

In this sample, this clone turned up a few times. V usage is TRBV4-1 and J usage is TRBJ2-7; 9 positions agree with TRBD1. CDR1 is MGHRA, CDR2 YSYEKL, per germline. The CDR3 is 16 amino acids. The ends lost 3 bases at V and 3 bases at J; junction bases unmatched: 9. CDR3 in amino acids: CASSHDSGQGLYEQYF. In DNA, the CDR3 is TGCGCCAGCAGCCATGACTCGGGACAGGGCCTCTACGAGCAGTACTTC.

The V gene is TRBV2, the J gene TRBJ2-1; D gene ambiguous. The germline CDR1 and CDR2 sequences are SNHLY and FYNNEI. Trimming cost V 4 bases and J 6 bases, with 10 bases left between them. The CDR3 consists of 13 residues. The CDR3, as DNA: TGTGCCAGCAGTGCTCCCCCTAGCAATGAGCAGTTCTTC. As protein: CASSAPPSNEQFF.

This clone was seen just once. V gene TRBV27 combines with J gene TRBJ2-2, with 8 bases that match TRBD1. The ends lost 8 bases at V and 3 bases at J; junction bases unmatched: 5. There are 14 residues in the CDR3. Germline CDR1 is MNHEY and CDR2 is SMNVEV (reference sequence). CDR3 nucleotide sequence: TGTGCCAGCCGACAGGGGTCGGACACCGGGGAGCTGTTTTTT. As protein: CASRQGSDTGELFF.

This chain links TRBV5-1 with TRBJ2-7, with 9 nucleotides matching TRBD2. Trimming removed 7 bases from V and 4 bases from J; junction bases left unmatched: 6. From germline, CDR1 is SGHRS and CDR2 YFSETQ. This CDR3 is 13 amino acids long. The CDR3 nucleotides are TGCGCCAGCGGGACTAGCTTGGCGTACGAGCAGTACTTC. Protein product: CASGTSLAYEQYF.

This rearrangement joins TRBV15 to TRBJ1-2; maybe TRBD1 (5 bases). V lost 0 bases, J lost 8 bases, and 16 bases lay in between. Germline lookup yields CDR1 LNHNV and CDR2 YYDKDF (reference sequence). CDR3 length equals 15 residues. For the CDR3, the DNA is TGTGCCACCAGCAGAGATCCGGGGGGGTCGGTCGGCTACACCTTC. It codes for CATSRDPGGSVGYTF.

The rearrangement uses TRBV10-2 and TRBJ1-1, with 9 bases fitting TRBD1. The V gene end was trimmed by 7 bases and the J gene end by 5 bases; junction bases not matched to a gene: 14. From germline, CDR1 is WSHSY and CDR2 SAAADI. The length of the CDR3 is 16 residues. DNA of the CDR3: TGCGCCAGCACCCAAACGAGGGGACAGGGAGTAACTGAAGCTTTCTTT. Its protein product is CASTQTRGQGVTEAFF.

CDR3: CAWSARGTGVQPQHF. The CDR3 DNA is TGTGCCTGGAGTGCACGGGGGACAGGGGTTCAGCCCCAGCATTTT. V usage is TRBV30 and J usage is TRBJ1-5; TRBD1 aligns across 10 bases. The trim removed 1 base at V and 6 bases at J, leaving 6 bases unmatched. Germline CDR1 and CDR2: GTSNPN and SVGIG (reference sequence). CDR3 length: 15 amino acids.

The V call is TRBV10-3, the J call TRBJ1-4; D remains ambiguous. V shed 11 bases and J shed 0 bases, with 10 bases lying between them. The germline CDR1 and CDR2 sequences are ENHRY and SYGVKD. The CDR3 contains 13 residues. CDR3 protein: CAPREPTNEKLFF. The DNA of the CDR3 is TGTGCCCCCCGGGAGCCAACTAATGAAAAACTGTTTTTT.

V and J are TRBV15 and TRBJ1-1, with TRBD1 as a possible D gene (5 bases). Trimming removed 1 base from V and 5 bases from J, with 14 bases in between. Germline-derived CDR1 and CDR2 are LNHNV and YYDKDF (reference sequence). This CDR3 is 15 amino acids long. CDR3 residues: CATSRGQGIDTEAFF. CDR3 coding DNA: TGTGCCACCAGCAGAGGTCAGGGAATTGATACTGAAGCTTTCTTT.

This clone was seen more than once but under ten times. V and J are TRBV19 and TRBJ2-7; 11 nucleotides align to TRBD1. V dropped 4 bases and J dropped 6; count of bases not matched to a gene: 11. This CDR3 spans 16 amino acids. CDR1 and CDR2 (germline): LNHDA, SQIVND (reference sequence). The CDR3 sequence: CASSTWVGQGAGEQYF. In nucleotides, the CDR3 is TGTGCCAGTAGTACCTGGGTAGGACAGGGGGCCGGCGAGCAGTACTTC.

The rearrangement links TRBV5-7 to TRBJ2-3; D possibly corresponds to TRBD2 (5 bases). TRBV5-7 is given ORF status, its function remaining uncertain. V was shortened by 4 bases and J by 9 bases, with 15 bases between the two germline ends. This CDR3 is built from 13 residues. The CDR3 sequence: CASSLPPAETQYF. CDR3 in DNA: TGTGCCAGCAGCCTCCCCCCAGCGGAGACGCAGTATTTT.

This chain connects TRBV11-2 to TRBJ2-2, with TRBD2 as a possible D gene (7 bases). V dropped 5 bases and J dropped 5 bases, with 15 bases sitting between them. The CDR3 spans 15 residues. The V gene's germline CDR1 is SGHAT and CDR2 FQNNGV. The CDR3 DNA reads TGTGCCAGCAGCCGGGGGGCCACCCCGACCGGGGAGCTGTTTTTT. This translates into CASSRGATPTGELFF.

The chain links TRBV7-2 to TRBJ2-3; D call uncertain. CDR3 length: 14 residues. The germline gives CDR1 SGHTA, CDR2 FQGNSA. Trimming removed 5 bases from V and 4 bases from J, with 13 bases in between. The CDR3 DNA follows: TGTGCCAGCAGCCCAACAAGAGGAGCAGATACGCAGTATTTT. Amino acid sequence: CASSPTRGADTQYF.

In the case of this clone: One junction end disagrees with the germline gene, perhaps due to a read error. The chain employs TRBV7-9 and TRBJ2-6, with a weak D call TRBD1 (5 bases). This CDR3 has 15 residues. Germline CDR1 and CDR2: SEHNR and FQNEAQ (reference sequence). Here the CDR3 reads CASSFGGSGANGLTF. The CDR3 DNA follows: TGTGCCAGCAGCTTCGGTGGCTCTGGGGCCAACGGCCTGACTTTC. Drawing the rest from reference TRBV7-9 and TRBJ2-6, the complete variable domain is DTGVSQNPRHKITKRGQNVTFRCDPISEHNRLYWYRQTLGQGPEFLTYFQNEAQLEKSRLLSDRFSAERPKGSFSTLEIQRTEQGDSAMYLCASSFGGSGANGLTFGAGSRLTVL.

For the CDR3, the DNA is TGTGCCAGCAGCTTGTTAGCTGGCAGCGCCGGGGGGACCCAGTACTTC. It codes for CASSLLAGSAGGTQYF. J is TRBJ2-5 and V is TRBV7-9; TRBD2 is a possible D gene (6 bases). This CDR3 comprises 16 residues. Germline V gene data show CDR1 as SEHNR and CDR2 as FQNEAQ (reference sequence). V lost 3 bases, J lost 7 bases, and 21 bases lay in between.

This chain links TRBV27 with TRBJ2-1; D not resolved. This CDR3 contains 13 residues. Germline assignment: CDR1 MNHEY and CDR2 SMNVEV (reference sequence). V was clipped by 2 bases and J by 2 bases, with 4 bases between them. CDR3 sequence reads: CASSLTPYNEQFF. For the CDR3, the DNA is TGTGCCAGCAGTTTAACACCCTACAATGAGCAGTTCTTC.